This T cell receptor beta chain was captured in a study of T cells after yellow fever vaccination. Study as a whole: SMART-Seq v4 Ultra Low Input served to prepare low-cell-number fractions. Study conclusions and caveats: The presence of abundant clonotypes contaminating from the bulk population was possible in FACS-sorted repertoires. The booster response re-showed most primary clones: around 96% CD4, approximately 85% CD8. Though it reached lower strength, the secondary response hit its peak faster, day 5 versus 15.

As concerns this clonotype: What it binds is unknown.

Per the germline V gene, CDR1 is SGHKS and CDR2 is YYEKEE (reference sequence). Trimming stripped 2 bases from V and 3 bases from J, with 15 bases between. This CDR3 spans 16 amino acids. Each CDR3 protein is one row after TCRdb ran MiXCR on the 5' RACE reads. The sample carries fewer than 650,000 distinct CDR3 sequences, 21% recorded once. This chain uses TRBV5-5 with TRBJ2-1, with a tentative D call TRBD1 (6 bases). The specimen was PBMCs, collected 21 days after the first yellow fever vaccination. The TCR sequence derives from a man younger than 35 who received the YFV17D yellow fever vaccine. The CDR3 reads CASSFKPGAVYNEQFF. The CDR3 DNA reads as TGTGCCAGCAGCTTTAAGCCAGGGGCGGTCTACAATGAGCAGTTCTTC.